This T cell receptor beta chain was recovered during a study of shared clonotypes between healthy human individuals. V shed 2 bases, J shed 8 bases, and the junction held 4 bases outside the gene matches. In germline, CDR1 is SGHRS, CDR2 YFSETQ. The CDR3 contains 13 residues. Here immunoSEQ multiplex PCR was the method, and the copy in TCRdb shows in-frame clones only, minus some. This sample carries approximately 700,000 clones, 55% to 85% of them seen once, and the ten largest clones take around 2%. The clonotype originates from a woman between 25 and 40 years old in good health. Sequencing used memory CD4+ T cells sorted from blood. Subset reported: CD45RA-negative fraction. The J gene is TRBJ2-1, the V gene TRBV5-1; 7 nucleotides agree with TRBD1. The CDR3 loop is CASSFGQAYEQFF. As DNA, the CDR3 is TGCGCCAGCAGCTTCGGACAGGCTTATGAGCAGTTCTTC.